A single sample is the source of the 20 T cell receptor beta chains below, sequenced in a study of human T cells and chemical hapten exposure. MiXCR, applied by TCRdb to the RACE reads, yields one record per CDR3 protein. The profile shows just over 350,000 distinct CDR3 sequences, more than 5% of them singletons. Noted time point: patch test 2, 6 weeks after DPC sensitization. Treatment given: therapeutic diphenylcyclopropenone sensitization with weekly scalp DPC. The sequences come from whole blood, collected in connection with sensitization to the hapten diphenylcyclopropenone (DPC). The source of these receptors is a woman younger than 35 with alopecia areata. Some clones in this sample may be carry-over from other donors' samples.

V and J are TRBV5-5 and TRBJ2-7; no clear D. In germline, CDR1 is SGHKS, CDR2 YYEKEE (reference sequence). This CDR3 has 12 amino acids. Trimming cost V 5 bases and J 2 bases, with 8 bases left between them. Here the CDR3 reads CASSQDAYEQYF. CDR3 sequence (DNA): TGTGCCAGCAGTCAGGACGCCTACGAGCAGTACTTC.

A single count supports this clonotype. V and J are TRBV6-2 or TRBV6-3 and TRBJ2-3; D assignment may be TRBD1 or TRBD2 (5 bases each). V lost 0 bases to trimming and J lost 4 bases, with 8 bases between them. The CDR3 is made up of 14 amino acids. Germline V lookup: CDR1 MNHEY, CDR2 SVGEGT. Here the CDR3 DNA reads TGTGCCAGCAGTTACTCCGTGGGGGCAGATACGCAGTATTTT. As protein: CASSYSVGADTQYF.

V gene TRBV12-3 or TRBV12-4 combines with J gene TRBJ2-7; 7 bases map to TRBD1. With 5 bases clipped from V and 2 bases from J, the junction kept 9 bases outside the gene matches. This CDR3 region has 15 residues. The CDR3 DNA reads TGTGCCAGCAGTAGCAAACCGGGACAGCCCTACGAGCAGTACTTC. The encoded protein is CASSSKPGQPYEQYF.

This clonotype came up a few times. J is TRBJ2-3 and V is TRBV29-1; 10 positions agree with TRBD1. The CDR3 is made up of 11 amino acids. The J segment lost 9 bases and the V segment lost 5 bases, leaving 2 bases of the junction unmatched. The V gene's germline CDR1 is SQVTM and CDR2 ANQGSEA. CDR3 in amino acids: CSVKDRGTQYF. CDR3 bases: TGCAGCGTTAAGGACAGGGGGACGCAGTATTTT.

In this sample, this clonotype turned up a few times. The rearrangement links TRBV28 to TRBJ1-6; the D gene is possibly TRBD1 (6 bases). Germline V CDR1 and CDR2: MDHEN, SYDVKM. V lost 6 bases and J lost 5, with 17 bases in between. The CDR3 is 16 residues long. The chain's CDR3 is CASSPLGGKDNSPLHF. In nucleotides, the CDR3 is TGTGCCAGCAGCCCTCTAGGGGGGAAGGATAATTCACCCCTCCACTTT.

The chain employs TRBV10-3 and TRBJ2-6, with unresolved D. V shed 0 bases and J shed 0 bases, with 15 bases lying between them. The germline CDR1 and CDR2 sequences are ENHRY and SYGVKD. The CDR3 totals 19 residues. As DNA, the CDR3 is TGTGCCATCAGTGAGTCACGTGAGCAGTACTTCTCTGGGGCCAACGTCCTGACTTTC. This codes for CAISESREQYFSGANVLTF.

The rearrangement joins TRBV6-6 to TRBJ2-3; D may correspond to TRBD1 or TRBD2 (5 bases each). From germline, CDR1 is MNHNY and CDR2 SVGAGI (reference sequence). The CDR3 contains 14 residues. Trimming took 2 bases from V and 4 from J, leaving 10 bases between them. DNA of the CDR3: TGTGCCAGCAGTTACGGGGGATCCGCAGATACGCAGTATTTT. Translation: CASSYGGSADTQYF.

The sample holds many counts of this clonotype. This chain joins TRBV19 and TRBJ2-2; weak D call: TRBD2 (5 bases). Germline V CDR1 and CDR2: LNHDA, SQIVND (reference sequence). The CDR3 loop spans 15 amino acids. V was shortened by 5 bases and J by 6 bases, with 16 bases between the two germline ends. DNA of the CDR3: TGTGCCAGTAGTGGCCGGGGATCCCCCGCCGGGGAGCTGTTTTTT. Its protein product is CASSGRGSPAGELFF.

The chain combines TRBV5-1 with TRBJ1-1; unclear D gene. Trimming took 4 bases from V and 3 from J, leaving 13 bases between them. The V gene's germline CDR1 is SGHRS and CDR2 YFSETQ. The CDR3 loop spans 14 amino acids. CDR3 in amino acids: CASSVGSRDTEAFF. CDR3 bases: TGCGCCAGCAGCGTGGGATCGAGGGACACTGAAGCTTTCTTT. The whole variable domain, remainder taken from reference TRBV5-1 and TRBJ1-1, is KAGVTQTPRYLIKTRGQQVTLSCSPISGHRSVSWYQQTPGQGLQFLFEYFSETQRNKGNFPGRFSGRQFSNSRSEMNVSTLELGDSALYLCASSVGSRDTEAFFGQGTRLTVV.

A few counts support this clonotype. This sequence joins TRBV9 and TRBJ2-3; D might be TRBD1 (6 bases). V lost 0 bases and J lost 3, with 11 bases in between. This CDR3 has 15 residues. CDR1 SGDLS and CDR2 YYNGEE come from the germline V gene. The DNA for the CDR3 is TGTGCCAGCAGCGTAGAATGGGGGCTGACAGATACGCAGTATTTT. This codes for CASSVEWGLTDTQYF.

This clonotype was recorded a few times. V and J are TRBV4-2 and TRBJ2-1, with TRBD2 as a possible D gene (5 bases). Deletions cut 5 bases from V and 0 bases from J, with 11 bases between. The CDR3 loop spans 15 amino acids. Germline values: CDR1 LGHNA, CDR2 YNFKEQ. The CDR3 loop reads CASSAAVTSYNEQFF. CDR3 bases: TGTGCCAGCAGCGCAGCGGTGACCTCCTACAATGAGCAGTTCTTC.

The chain links TRBV9 to TRBJ2-1; either TRBD1 or TRBD2 may supply D (5 bases each). This CDR3 has 14 residues. Germline loops: CDR1 SGDLS, CDR2 YYNGEE. V was cut by 0 bases and J by 9 bases, with 13 bases left in between. CDR3 sequence (DNA): TGTGCCAGCAGCGTAGAATTAGGGACGGTTGAGCAGTTCTTC. Amino acids: CASSVELGTVEQFF.

Only a few counts were recorded for this clonotype. The chain uses TRBV12-3 or TRBV12-4 and TRBJ2-3, with 10 positions matching TRBD1. V lost 3 bases to trimming and J lost 4 bases; unmatched junction nucleotides: 10. CDR3 length equals 17 residues. CDR3 region: CASSFGFGTGEADTQYF. DNA of the CDR3: TGTGCCAGCAGTTTTGGGTTTGGGACAGGGGAGGCAGATACGCAGTATTTT.

This clonotype was seen many times. The V and J genes are TRBV10-3 and TRBJ1-1, with D uncertain. Trimming shortened V by 8 bases and J by 1 base, and 8 bases separated the two germline ends. The germline V gene encodes CDR1 ENHRY and CDR2 SYGVKD. The CDR3 runs to 12 residues. CDR3 nucleotides: TGTGCCATCGGGCGGGGGAACACTGAAGCTTTCTTT. Translated: CAIGRGNTEAFF.

A few counts support this clonotype. This sequence joins TRBV7-2 and TRBJ1-2; D gene uncertain. In germline, CDR1 is SGHTA, CDR2 FQGNSA. Trimming pared 0 bases from V and 1 base from J, leaving 9 bases between. The CDR3 has 15 residues. The CDR3, as DNA: TGTGCCAGCAGCTTAGCTAGCGGTTTTAACTATGGCTACACCTTC. As protein: CASSLASGFNYGYTF.

This clonotype was counted only a few times. The rearrangement links TRBV20-1 to TRBJ2-7; the match to TRBD1 covers 7 bases. From germline, CDR1 is DFQATT and CDR2 SNEGSKA (reference sequence). V lost 6 bases, J lost 2 bases, and 4 bases stayed unmatched. The CDR3 spans 12 residues. CDR3 residues: CSADRDTYEQYF. CDR3 bases: TGCAGTGCAGACAGGGATACCTACGAGCAGTACTTC.

In its sample, this clonotype was seen many times. The chain carries TRBV12-3 or TRBV12-4 and TRBJ1-6; 9 bases align to TRBD1. This CDR3 spans 15 amino acids. The J segment lost 4 bases and the V segment lost 5 bases, leaving 3 bases of the junction unmatched. In nucleotides, the CDR3 is TGTGCCAGCAGTCCTGGGACAGGGTATAATTCACCCCTCCACTTT. Translation gives CASSPGTGYNSPLHF.

J is TRBJ1-1 and V is TRBV5-5; D may be TRBD1 (5 bases). The CDR3 length is 16 residues. Germline V gene data show CDR1 as SGHKS and CDR2 as YYEKEE (reference sequence). Trimming removed 1 base at V and 1 base at J, with 14 bases between. CDR3 bases: TGTGCCAGCAGCTTGCTGGGGGGAACTAGGAACACTGAAGCTTTCTTT. It encodes CASSLLGGTRNTEAFF.

This clonotype was seen many times. J is TRBJ1-5 and V is TRBV6-1; D might be TRBD1 (5 bases). The germline V and J ends were trimmed by 4 bases and 5 bases, with 15 bases remaining between them. This CDR3 is 15 amino acids long. The germline V gene encodes CDR1 MNHNS and CDR2 SASEGT. CDR3 in DNA: TGTGCCAGCAGTGTTGTCGGGGGAGTGGATCAGCCCCAGCATTTT. Its translation: CASSVVGGVDQPQHF.

This clonotype appeared a few times. The chain recombines TRBV4-2 with TRBJ2-1; tentative D call: TRBD2 (6 bases). The CDR3 sequence is 16 residues long. CDR1 is LGHNA and CDR2 is YNFKEQ in the germline V gene. Trimming took off 3 bases at V and 6 bases at J, with 18 bases between the two ends. CDR3 DNA: TGTGCCAGCAGCCATCCTTCGGAGGGGCAGGCCAATGAGCAGTTCTTC. Protein sequence: CASSHPSEGQANEQFF.